This T cell receptor (beta chain) was profiled in a study of cytomegalovirus exposure and HLA in healthy donors (dated by TCRdb to between 2016 and 2019). In terms of the full investigation: In an earlier analysis of 450 to 750 of the donors, approximately 260 Gb of sequence data and 100 million or so unique TCR beta sequences from 180 million or so T cells were reported. Using immunosequencing, the study profiled T cell repertoires from 666 subjects and related those repertoires to cytomegalovirus serostatus. A later analysis re-examined previously published TCR beta repertoires from more than 600 donors and added high-resolution HLA genotyping to investigate patterns of TCR occurrence. HLA typing included class I and class II loci at four-digit resolution. Four to six DR-DQ haplotypes were handled as single units for association and clustering, since linkage in the cohort was strong. Donor age, sex, ethnicity and CMV serostatus were compiled together with the repertoire data. The number of donors typed differed by locus, with roughly 620-640 for A, B, C, DRB1 and DQB1, roughly 520 for DQA1, 600 to 610 for DPA1, and about 450 for DPB1. On average, around 240,000 unique TCR beta nucleotide sequences were sequenced per donor among 350 to 400 genotyped donors of the cohort, with roughly a sixth of those sequences being non-productive. Approximately 300 gigabases of sequencing data and 70 million to 95 million unique TCR sequences made up an early release that covered approximately 620 HLA-typed donors. Rather than using new phenotypic data, the later analysis identified candidate immune exposures from TCR beta sequences and from how often those sequences occurred across donors. Every repertoire in the discovery cohort had been generated on one and the same sequencing platform. An earlier analysis of some 500 of the donors applied high-throughput TCR beta sequencing to assess whether each TCR beta V gene segment acted as functional or pseudogenic. Genome-wide SNP genotypes for about 55% of the 666 donors were used in a later genetic analysis, which treated that subset as a discovery cohort. Of the approximately 400 genotyped donors, approximately 81% were placed in the genetic ancestry cluster associated with self-reported Caucasian donors. A separate validation cohort of 90 to 150 different subjects was used in addition to the approximately 700-subject first cohort. The study aimed to test whether signatures of past pathogen exposure could be identified by cataloging public T cell receptors. The study combined high-throughput TCR immunosequencing, statistical association of individual TCRs with disease status, and machine learning to predict cytomegalovirus infection status.

Library method: the immunoSEQ multiplex PCR assay. A mixture of 60 forward primers for TCR Vbeta segments and 13 reverse primers for TCR Jbeta segments was used in the multiplex PCR. The CDR3 region of rearranged TCR beta genes was amplified from genomic DNA with a multiplex PCR assay. Amplified TCR beta libraries were sequenced as 87-base-pair reads on the Illumina HiSeq System. The study's processing was this. Across the 500 to 850 repertoires, a later analysis counted roughly 77 million unique TCR beta chains, roughly 11 million of which were shared by at least two donors. Raw reads were error-corrected and collapsed into unique sequences with a nearest-neighbor algorithm that merged closely related sequences to remove PCR and sequencing errors. CDR3 sequences were aligned to IMGT reference sequences to assign V, D and J gene segments. For a sequence to be retained, a match of at least six nucleotides was required to both a V gene segment and a J gene segment. Rearrangements were called productive when the CDR3 lacked stop codons and stayed in frame with V and J; all others were non-productive. CDR3 was defined by IMGT convention, running from the second conserved V-encoded cysteine to the conserved J-encoded phenylalanine. In an earlier analysis of 500 to 650 of the donors, sequences lacking an unambiguous match to a single V gene segment were excluded. An earlier analysis of about 600 of the donors called V segments functional above 56.7% productive rearrangements and segregating when the between-donor standard deviation exceeded 5%. A statistical classification framework was developed to diagnose cytomegalovirus status using the catalog of TCR beta chain sequences. V and J gene assignment, in a later analysis, came from comparing TCR nucleotide sequences with IMGT/GENE-DB human TR gene sequences. Using the TCRdist pipeline, a later analysis assigned CDR3 sequences along with most-parsimonious VDJ recombination scenarios. In a later analysis, every TCR beta chain was defined by the combination of its CDR3 amino acid sequence and its V-gene family, and reads without a unique V-gene family were dropped. In a later analysis, 450 to 600 highly shared, low-generation-probability nucleotide sequences were removed to address suspected cross-contamination and a sequencing artifact. In a later analysis, a clonal expansion index was calculated for each public chain from normalized within-repertoire ranks of inferred template counts. A later analysis computed generation probabilities with a VDJ recombination model fitted to out-of-frame rearrangements, and checked the results against IGoR. In a later analysis, TCR-TCR, TCR-HLA and TCR-CMV co-occurrence was scored with hypergeometric tests, and a repertoire-size bias correction was applied to TCR pairs. False discovery rates were estimated in a later analysis by permuting HLA or CMV assignments 20 times. In a later analysis, co-occurring TCRs were grouped using DBSCAN, with TCRdist sequence similarity added in when clustering inside HLA-allele-positive subsets. Repertoires with fewer than 30,000 or more than 120,000 public chains were left out of co-occurrence clustering, as were roughly five repertoires with anomalous nucleotide sharing. What TCRdb holds here is the immuneACCESS table cut down to in-frame rearrangements. Part of the clones is not present; checked against another copy, under half of the missing clones reflect an unresolved V gene, and the others are unexplained. The DNA was the basis for D and trimming; V, J and clone size are from that table. For this sample the table gives about 200,000 clones, of which 12% were detected only once. The ten largest account for about 7.8% of the sample.

CDR1 and CDR2 are drawn from the germline V gene (reference sequence): LNHDA, SQIVND. The CDR3, from cysteine to phenylalanine, totals 16 residues. Only CDR3 DNA remains: 48 bases, in frame from the first base. The V end gives up 6 bases and the J end 0 bases, leaving 7 bases in the junction not matched to a gene. In the case of this clone: No antigen is known for it. It has no much larger one-base neighbor in the sample; base qualities were not kept.

The research as a whole found: This cohort had only TCR beta chains sequenced, and the lack of alpha or paired-chain data limited which features could be detected. A later analysis reported that several top co-occurrence clusters appeared linked to parvovirus B19, influenza, CMV and Epstein-Barr virus. CMV serostatus was the only immune exposure information available for the cohort. A later analysis found that TCR association rates varied across HLA loci, with DRB1 alleles showing the most associated TCRs and HLA-C alleles the fewest. Specific HLA alleles were associated with roughly 16,000 TCR beta sequences at a false discovery rate of 0.05 in a later analysis. A later analysis found that HLA-associated TCR beta chains were more clonally expanded and had lower generation probabilities than equally common non-associated chains. In an earlier analysis of about 540 of the donors, most TCR beta V segments were observed in productive rearrangements about 90% or about 30% of the time, broadly matching IMGT annotations. Because some donors lacked HLA typing at each locus, the association tests relied only on the typed subset. The 87-base-pair reads could not distinguish some IMGT-functional V segments, including TRBV6-2 and TRBV6-3, so those segments were excluded. The presence/absence analyses assumed that sequencing depth was roughly uniform across donors, and that assumption may not be true. A later analysis found that most CMV-associated TCR beta chains appeared HLA-restricted, with HLA associations seemingly driven largely by CMV exposure. Across donors, most TCR sequences were observed very rarely, whereas some public TCRs were present in many individuals. When HLA alleles, especially DR and DQ, strongly co-occurred, TCR associations were difficult to assign to individual alleles. In a later genetic analysis, fewer N-insertions in productive TCRs were reported among donors in an Asian-associated ancestry cluster than the approximately 670-donor mean. A group of highly shared sequence variants was considered likely to be a technical artifact of the sequencing pipeline. The classifier was reported to diagnose cytomegalovirus status with high specificity and sensitivity in both the original cohort and the validation cohort. In a later genetic analysis, a missense DCLRE1C variant was associated with V-gene and J-gene trimming of TCR beta chains, and the association was replicated in an independent cohort. The earlier analysis of some 540 of the donors excluded 15 to 20 rarely observed V segments, including chromosome 9 orphons, because counts were too low. The study gave a list of over 150 TCR beta chains associated with cytomegalovirus. A further reported finding was that TCR beta sequences accurately predicted the HLA-A and HLA-B alleles for most subjects in the first cohort. According to the authors, the approach could potentially be generalized to other disease states and immunological phenotypes. Correlated functional status among segregating V segments might be attributable to linkage disequilibrium, but an unknown experimental factor could not be ruled out. Three of the identified cytomegalovirus-associated TCR beta chains were confirmed in vitro to be specific for cytomegalovirus antigens.

The cohort was made up of several hundred healthy bone marrow donors. All cohort members were sampled while nominally healthy, although unrecorded immune exposures were likely present. The donor was CMV seropositive and was included in the group of around 300 seropositive cohort members. A peripheral blood sample was provided by each donor, and peripheral blood mononuclear cells were used for TCR beta sequencing. The Qiagen DNeasy Blood Extraction Kit was used to extract genomic DNA from the blood cell samples. This TCR was sampled from a man aged 45-65 years in good health and CMV-seropositive. Material for sequencing was PBMCs. The chain couples TRBV19 to TRBJ1-3; TRBD1 matches 8 bases in the middle. The CDR3 sequence is CASRRQGSRSGNTIYF. The sequenced DNA is TGTGCCAGTAGAAGACAGGGGTCCCGCTCTGGAAACACCATATATTTT.